One and the same sample provided the 17 T cell receptor beta chains below, sequenced in a study of cytomegalovirus exposure and HLA in healthy donors. The PCR contained 60 Vbeta and 13 Jbeta primers. Repertoires were generated with immunoSEQ multiplex PCR, while TCRdb's copy carries only in-frame clones and drops some. Of around 200,000 clones in the sample, 60% to 80% were seen once. Sequencing used PBMCs. The source of these receptors is a man between 18 and 29 years old in good health and CMV-seronegative.

A few counts support this clone. The chain combines TRBV18 with TRBJ1-2; D is perhaps TRBD1 (5 bases). This CDR3 is 11 amino acids long. CDR1 is KGHSH, CDR2 LQKENI, per germline. The germline V and J ends were trimmed by 3 bases and 10 bases, with 9 bases remaining between them. CDR3 in amino acids: CASSPGGDYTF. CDR3 DNA: TGTGCCAGCTCACCCGGGGGGGACTACACCTTC.

The chain couples TRBV28 to TRBJ1-5; TRBD1 matches 7 bases. CDR1 MDHEN and CDR2 SYDVKM come from the germline V gene. The CDR3 runs 16 residues. The V gene end was trimmed by 5 bases and the J gene end by 7 bases; junction bases not matched to a gene: 14. The CDR3 coding sequence is TGTGCCAGCAGTCCCCGACAGGGTCATTCATGGCAGCCCCAGCATTTT. Translated, it gives CASSPRQGHSWQPQHF.

V is TRBV28 and J is TRBJ1-3, with a possible D match to TRBD1 (5 bases). CDR1 and CDR2 from the germline V gene are MDHEN and SYDVKM. V was pared by 5 bases and J by 4 bases, with 6 bases between. The CDR3 is made up of 12 amino acids. The CDR3 nucleotides read TGTGCCAGCAGTCAGGGAGGAAACACCATATATTTT. Translated: CASSQGGNTIYF.

The chain couples TRBV6-5 to TRBJ2-7; D may be TRBD1 (6 bases). V lost 6 bases and J 3 bases, leaving 12 bases between the germline ends. Germline V lookup: CDR1 MNHEY, CDR2 SVGAGI. This CDR3 contains 13 residues. Here the CDR3 reads CASSRGGFYEQYF. The CDR3 DNA reads as TGTGCCAGCAGCCGAGGGGGATTCTACGAGCAGTACTTC.

The gene calls are TRBV2 and TRBJ2-3, with TRBD2 matching over 11 bases. Losses at the gene ends were 6 bases for V and 2 bases for J; bases not matched to a gene: 4. CDR1 is SNHLY and CDR2 is FYNNEI in the germline V gene. The CDR3 contains 15 residues. The CDR3 spells CASSGTSGNTDTQYF. The CDR3 DNA reads as TGTGCCAGCAGCGGGACTAGCGGCAACACAGATACGCAGTATTTT. The complete variable domain, with remaining parts taken from reference TRBV2 and TRBJ2-3, reads EPEVTQTPSHQVTQMGQEVILRCVPISNHLYFYWYRQILGQKVEFLVSFYNNEISEKSEIFDDQFSVERPDGSNFTLKIRSTKLEDSAMYFCASSGTSGNTDTQYFGPGTRLTVL.

V usage is TRBV5-1 and J usage is TRBJ1-1, with 7 bases that match TRBD1. The CDR3 has 15 amino acids. Germline-derived CDR1 and CDR2 are SGHRS and YFSETQ. Germline trimming cut 4 bases from V and 3 bases from J; bases unmatched to any gene: 9. This CDR3 reads CASSRDSTRDTEAFF. The CDR3 region has the DNA TGCGCCAGCAGCAGGGACAGTACGAGGGACACTGAAGCTTTCTTT.

This chain joins TRBV7-2 and TRBJ1-1; D might be TRBD1 (5 bases). The V and J ends lost 3 bases and 5 bases respectively, with 13 bases between them. The CDR3 contains 14 residues. Germline V gene data show CDR1 as SGHTA and CDR2 as FQGNSA. CDR3 loop: CASSFRWGETEAFF. CDR3 bases: TGTGCCAGCAGCTTTCGGTGGGGGGAAACTGAAGCTTTCTTT.

The chain recombines TRBV11-2 with TRBJ2-3; 7 bases fit TRBD1. V lost 5 bases to trimming and J lost 3 bases; unmatched junction nucleotides: 8. Germline V lookup: CDR1 SGHAT, CDR2 FQNNGV. This CDR3 has 15 amino acids. The CDR3 nucleotides are TGTGCCAGCAGCGGACAGGTTGAGCGAACAGATACGCAGTATTTT. Translated, it gives CASSGQVERTDTQYF.

The chain employs TRBV5-6 and TRBJ2-5; perhaps TRBD1 as D (5 bases). CDR1 and CDR2 from the germline V gene are SGHDT and YYEEEE. The germline V and J ends were trimmed by 2 bases and 4 bases, with 15 bases remaining between them. The CDR3 sequence is 15 residues long. The CDR3, as DNA: TGTGCCAGCAGCTTATATTCCAGGGCAGGAGAGACCCAGTACTTC. Protein sequence: CASSLYSRAGETQYF.

DNA of the CDR3: TGTGCCAGCTCACCTTCCCGGTCTAACGAGCAGTACTTC. Residues: CASSPSRSNEQYF. The rearrangement uses TRBV18 and TRBJ2-7; D remains unclear. In germline, CDR1 is KGHSH, CDR2 LQKENI. Trimming pared 3 bases from V and 5 bases from J, leaving 11 bases between. The CDR3 extends over 13 amino acids.

The V call is TRBV13, the J call TRBJ2-2; weak D call: TRBD1 (6 bases). This CDR3 region has 14 residues. Trimming removed 4 bases from V and 2 bases from J, with 8 bases in between. Germline V gives CDR1 PRHDT, CDR2 FYEKMQ (reference sequence). The CDR3 DNA follows: TGTGCCAGCAGCTCGGGACAAAACACCGGGGAGCTGTTTTTT. Protein product: CASSSGQNTGELFF.

The V gene is TRBV19, the J gene TRBJ2-2, with 9 bases matching TRBD1. The CDR3 sequence is 15 residues long. V dropped 10 bases and J dropped 0; count of bases not matched to a gene: 6. Germline loops: CDR1 LNHDA, CDR2 SQIVND (reference sequence). In DNA, the CDR3 is TGTGCCACTGCACAGGGGGCTCCGAACACCGGGGAGCTGTTTTTT. This sequence encodes CATAQGAPNTGELFF.

The genes are TRBV11-1 and TRBJ2-7, with 9 bases that match TRBD1. Per the germline V gene, CDR1 is SGHAT and CDR2 is FQDESV (reference sequence). V shed 2 bases and J 2 bases; nucleotides not matched to a gene: 1. The CDR3 extends over 14 amino acids. The CDR3 protein is CASSLRQGAYEQYF. CDR3 coding DNA: TGTGCCAGCAGCTTAAGACAGGGGGCCTACGAGCAGTACTTC.

The CDR3 loop reads CASSLEGTNSYNEQFF. For the CDR3, the DNA is TGTGCCAGCAGCTTGGAAGGGACTAACTCCTACAATGAGCAGTTCTTC. V and J are TRBV5-6 and TRBJ2-1, with 7 bases lining up with TRBD2. V gave up 0 bases and J gave up 0 bases; unmatched junction bases: 3. Germline CDR1 is SGHDT and CDR2 is YYEEEE. The CDR3 runs 16 residues.

The J gene is TRBJ2-3, the V gene TRBV30; 11 bases are shared with TRBD1. CDR3 size: 15 residues. Germline trimming cut 3 bases from V and 1 base from J; bases unmatched to any gene: 3. Per the germline V gene, CDR1 is GTSNPN and CDR2 is SVGIG (reference sequence). CDR3 sequence reads: CAWSAGQGGTDTQYF. DNA for the CDR3: TGTGCCTGGAGCGCGGGACAGGGGGGCACAGATACGCAGTATTTT. Full variable domain (outside the CDR3, taken from reference TRBV30 and TRBJ2-3): SQTIHQWPATLVQPVGSPLSLECTVEGTSNPNLYWYRQAAGRGLQLLFYSVGIGQISSEVPQNLSASRPQDRQFILSSKKLLLSDSGFYLCAWSAGQGGTDTQYFGPGTRLTVL.

The chain has TRBV5-1 and TRBJ1-4; perhaps TRBD1 as D (6 bases). The ends were cut back, 1 base at V and 4 bases at J, with 8 bases in the middle. There are 14 residues in the CDR3. The germline V gene has CDR1 SGHRS and CDR2 YFSETQ. Here the CDR3 DNA reads TGCGCCAGCAGCTTGACCAGGGGTAATGAAAAACTGTTTTTT. Protein sequence: CASSLTRGNEKLFF.

The chain carries TRBV2 and TRBJ2-1; 10 bases align to TRBD1. Germline V gene lookup returns CDR1 SNHLY and CDR2 FYNNEI. This CDR3 contains 14 residues. The V segment lost 4 bases and the J segment 6 bases; nucleotides outside the gene matches: 3. The CDR3 coding sequence is TGTGCCAGCAGTGTGGGACAGGGGATCAATGAGCAGTTCTTC. This codes for CASSVGQGINEQFF.